The sequence of this T cell receptor beta chain was determined in a study of long-term antiretroviral therapy in people with HIV. Version v3.0 of the immunoSEQ assay ran at survey level. Sequencing used immunoSEQ multiplex PCR; TCRdb keeps in-frame clones, though not all of them. Among 20,000 to 25,000 clones listed, 70% to 80% were seen once. Findings and caveats of the study: The study found narrower CDR3 length ranges in HIV repertoires than in controls.

This CDR3 is 15 amino acids long. Germline-derived CDR1 and CDR2 are LNHDA and SQIVND (reference sequence). Trimming took 4 bases from V and 4 from J, leaving 17 bases between them. A remark on this clone: What it binds is unknown.

The chain employs TRBV19 and TRBJ2-7; D may be TRBD2 (5 bases). The sequence came from a woman in her thirties or forties with HIV. This sample comprised unsorted PBMCs, obtained 1.2 years after starting antiretroviral therapy. The CDR3: CASSTRRGWYYEQYF. The CDR3 DNA reads TGTGCCAGTAGTACTCGCCGAGGGTGGTATTACGAGCAGTACTTC.